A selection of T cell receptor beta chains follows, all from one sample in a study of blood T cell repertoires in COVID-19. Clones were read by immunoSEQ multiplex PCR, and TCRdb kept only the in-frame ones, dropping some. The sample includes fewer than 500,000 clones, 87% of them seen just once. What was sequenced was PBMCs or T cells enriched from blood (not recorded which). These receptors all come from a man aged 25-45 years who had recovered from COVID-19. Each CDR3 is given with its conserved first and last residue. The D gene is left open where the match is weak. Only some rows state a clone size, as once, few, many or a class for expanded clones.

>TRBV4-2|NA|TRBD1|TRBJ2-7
TGTGCCAGCAGCCAAGGCGTCGACCGGGACAGCTTCTCCTACGAGCAGTACTTC
CASSQGVDRDSFSYEQYF
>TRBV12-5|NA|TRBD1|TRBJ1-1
TGTGCTAGTGGTTTGCTAGGGGGCGGCACTGAAGCTTTCTTT
CASGLLGGGTEAFF
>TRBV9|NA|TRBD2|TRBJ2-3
TGTGCCAGCGGGGCCGGGGGGAACACAGATACGCAGTATTTT
CASGAGGNTDTQYF
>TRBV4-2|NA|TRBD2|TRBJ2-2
TGTGCCAGCAGCCAAGAAGTTATTGGGTCTAGCGGCACCGGGGAGCTGTTTTTT
CASSQEVIGSSGTGELFF
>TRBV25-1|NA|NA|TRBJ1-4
TGTGCCAGCATGCGCGAGGCTAATGAAAAACTGTTTTTT
CASMREANEKLFF
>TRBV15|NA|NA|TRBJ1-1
TGTGCCACCAGCAGCGACAGAAGGGTTGAAGCTTTCTTT
CATSSDRRVEAFF
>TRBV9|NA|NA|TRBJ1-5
TGTGCCAGCAGTTCGGGGGGTAGCAATCAGCCCCAGCATTTT
CASSSGGSNQPQHF
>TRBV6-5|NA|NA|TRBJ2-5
TGTGCCTCCTCCCTCCGGGAGACCCAGTACTTC
CASSLRETQYF
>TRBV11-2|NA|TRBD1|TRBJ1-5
TGTGCCAGCAGCCCCACAGGGGCGCGAAATCAGCCCCAGCATTTT
CASSPTGARNQPQHF
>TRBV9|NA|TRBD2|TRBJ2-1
TGTGCCAGCAGCGCCACGGGGGGAACCTACAATGAGCAGTTCTTC
CASSATGGTYNEQFF
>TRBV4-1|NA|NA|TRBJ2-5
TGCGCCAGCAGCCAAGCCGGTAGCTGGGAGACCCAGTACTTC
CASSQAGSWETQYF
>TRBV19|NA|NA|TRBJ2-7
TGTGCCAGTAGTATAGTAGGGACTGGGAGCCTACGCGGGCAGTACTTC
CASSIVGTGSLRGQYF
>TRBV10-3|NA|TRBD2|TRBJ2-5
TGTGCCATCAGTGTTAAGAGCGGGGAACTCCAGTACTTC
CAISVKSGELQYF
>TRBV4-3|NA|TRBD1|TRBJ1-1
TGCGCCAGCAGCCAAGACGCAGTGGGACAGGGAGCTGAAGCTTTCTTT
CASSQDAVGQGAEAFF
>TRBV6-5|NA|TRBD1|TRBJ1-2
TGTGCCAGCAGTTACTACGGACAGGGGGTCTATGGCTACACCTTC
CASSYYGQGVYGYTF
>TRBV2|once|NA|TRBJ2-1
TGTGCCAGCAACAAGAACGTTCTGTTCTTC
CASNKNVLFF
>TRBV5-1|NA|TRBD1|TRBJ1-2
TGCGCCAGCAGCCCTCCGGGACAGTTCTATGGCTACACCTTC
CASSPPGQFYGYTF
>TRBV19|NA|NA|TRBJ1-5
TGTGCCAGCGACAGTCTATTCTGGAATAGCAATCAGCCCCAGCATTTT
CASDSLFWNSNQPQHF
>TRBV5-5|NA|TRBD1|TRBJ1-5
TGTGCCAGCAGAGGCGCGTCCGGGACAGGGGAGTTTGGATTGCAGCCCCAGCATTTT
CASRGASGTGEFGLQPQHF
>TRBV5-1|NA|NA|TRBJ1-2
TGCGCCAGCAGCTTACTTGACGGGGAGATCGGCTACACCTTC
CASSLLDGEIGYTF
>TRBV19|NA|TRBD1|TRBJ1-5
TGTGCCAGTACGGCCCTGGGACAGTTGCCCCATCAGCCCCAGCATTTT
CASTALGQLPHQPQHF
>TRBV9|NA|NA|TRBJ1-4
TGTGCCAGCAGCGTAGATCCCGGACTGAATGAAAAACTGTTTTTT
CASSVDPGLNEKLFF
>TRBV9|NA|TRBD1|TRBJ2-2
TGTGCCAGCAGCCCCCGAGGGGACAGGATAGTCGGGGAGCTGTTTTTT
CASSPRGDRIVGELFF
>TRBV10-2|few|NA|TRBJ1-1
TGCGCCAGCAGGGACAGTTCCACTGAAGCTTTCTTT
CASRDSSTEAFF
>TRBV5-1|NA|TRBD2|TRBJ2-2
TGCGCCAGCAGCCTGGGACTAGCGGGGTACTCCGGGGAGCTGTTTTTT
CASSLGLAGYSGELFF
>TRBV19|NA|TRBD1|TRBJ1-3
TGTGCCAGTAGCAATACAGGGGGCCACTCTGGAAACACCATATATTTT
CASSNTGGHSGNTIYF
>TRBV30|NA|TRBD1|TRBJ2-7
TGTGCCTGTGACGGGACAGGGTCCGAGCAGTACTTC
CACDGTGSEQYF
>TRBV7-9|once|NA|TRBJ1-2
TGTGCCAGCAGCCTCAGTGTCGGGGAATCGGTTGGCTACACCTTC
CASSLSVGESVGYTF
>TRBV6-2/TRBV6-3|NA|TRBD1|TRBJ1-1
TGTGCCAGCAGTAGACAGGGGGTGAACACTGAAGCTTTCTTT
CASSRQGVNTEAFF
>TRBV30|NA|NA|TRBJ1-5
TGTGCCTGGAATATCGGGGAGGTTAGTCAGCCCCAGCATTTT
CAWNIGEVSQPQHF
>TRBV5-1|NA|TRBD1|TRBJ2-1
TGCGCCAGCAGCTTGGGGGGACAGCCTTACAATGAGCAGTTCTTC
CASSLGGQPYNEQFF
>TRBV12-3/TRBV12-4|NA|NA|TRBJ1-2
TGTGCCAGCAGTAACGAGGGAGGATATGGCTACACCTTC
CASSNEGGYGYTF
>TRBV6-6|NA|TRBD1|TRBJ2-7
TGTGCCAGCAGTGCCGACAGGGCCGAGCAGTACTTC
CASSADRAEQYF
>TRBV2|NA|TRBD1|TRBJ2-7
TGTGCCAGCGGATGGGACAGGGAGACCTACGAGCAGTACTTC
CASGWDRETYEQYF
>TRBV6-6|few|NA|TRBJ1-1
TGTGCCAGCAGTTACTCGTCGAGCACTGAAGCTTTCTTT
CASSYSSSTEAFF
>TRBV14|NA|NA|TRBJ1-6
TGTGCCAGCAGCAAAAGCAGGCGGCAGGGAGGGTCACCCCTCCACTTT
CASSKSRRQGGSPLHF